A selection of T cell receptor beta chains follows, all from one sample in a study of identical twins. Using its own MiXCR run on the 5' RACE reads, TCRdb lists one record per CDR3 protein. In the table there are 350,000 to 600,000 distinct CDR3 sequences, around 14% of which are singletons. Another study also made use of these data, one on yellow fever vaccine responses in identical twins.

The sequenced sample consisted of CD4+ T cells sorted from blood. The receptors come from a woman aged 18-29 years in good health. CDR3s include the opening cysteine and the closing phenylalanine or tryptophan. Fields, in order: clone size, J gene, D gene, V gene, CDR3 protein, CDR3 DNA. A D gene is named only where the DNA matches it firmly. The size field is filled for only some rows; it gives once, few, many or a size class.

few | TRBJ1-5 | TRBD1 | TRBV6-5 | CASSYSATGAQPQHF | TGTGCCAGCAGTTACTCAGCGACAGGGGCTCAGCCCCAGCATTTT
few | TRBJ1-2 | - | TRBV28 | CASSNPGYYGYTF | TGTGCCAGCAGTAACCCAGGGTACTATGGCTACACCTTC
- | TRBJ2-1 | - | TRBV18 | CASSPRQTDYNEQFF | TGTGCCAGCTCACCACGACAGACCGACTACAATGAGCAGTTCTTC
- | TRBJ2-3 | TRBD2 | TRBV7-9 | CASSSAATSGSTDTQYF | TGTGCCAGCAGCTCAGCGGCTACTAGCGGGAGCACAGATACGCAGTATTTT
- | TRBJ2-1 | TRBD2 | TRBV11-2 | CASSFDGRGRSYNEQFF | TGTGCCAGCAGCTTCGATGGGCGCGGGAGATCCTACAATGAGCAGTTCTTC
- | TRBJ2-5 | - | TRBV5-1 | CASSLGLGEGETQYF | TGCGCCAGCAGCTTGGGGTTGGGAGAAGGAGAGACCCAGTACTTC
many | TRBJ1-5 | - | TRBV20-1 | CSARGRYSNQPQHF | TGCAGTGCTCGGGGACGGTATAGCAATCAGCCCCAGCATTTT
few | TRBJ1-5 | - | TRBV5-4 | CASSLPGMNQPQHF | TGTGCCAGCAGCTTGCCAGGGATGAATCAGCCCCAGCATTTT
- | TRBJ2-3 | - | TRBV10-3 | CATHRGSGSTDTQYF | TGTGCCACCCACCGAGGGAGCGGAAGCACAGATACGCAGTATTTT
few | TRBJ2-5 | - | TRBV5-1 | CASSLEAGKETQYF | TGCGCCAGCAGCTTGGAGGCCGGGAAAGAGACCCAGTACTTC
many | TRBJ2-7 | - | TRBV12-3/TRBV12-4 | CASSLGIEQYF | TGTGCCAGCAGTTTAGGCATAGAGCAGTACTTC
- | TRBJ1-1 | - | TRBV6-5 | CASSYRPGMNTEAFF | TGTGCCAGCAGTTACCGTCCGGGAATGAACACTGAAGCTTTCTTT
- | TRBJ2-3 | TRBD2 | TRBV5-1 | CASSSWQRGASTDTQYF | TGCGCCAGCAGCTCGTGGCAGCGGGGGGCAAGCACAGATACGCAGTATTTT
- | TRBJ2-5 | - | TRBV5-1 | CASSLEGGSQETQYF | TGCGCCAGCAGCTTGGAGGGAGGAAGTCAAGAGACCCAGTACTTC